This TCR beta chain was obtained from a study of breast tumors, draining lymph nodes, adjacent tissues. TCRdb re-analysed the multiplex PCR reads in MiXCR, keeping a single row per CDR3 protein. Of about 180,000 distinct CDR3 sequences detected, roughly a third appear once; the ten largest clones hold roughly 4.5%. Between the trimmed V and J ends, which lost 3 bases and 4 bases, there was a span of 11 bases. CDR3 length: 13 amino acids. Germline V gene data show CDR1 as SGHKS and CDR2 as YYEKEE (reference sequence). Findings and caveats of the study: Compared with lymph nodes, tumors were less diverse; compared with nontumor tissue, more.

This clonotype was detected many times. Its antigen is not identified. The lymph nodes were axillary draining lymph nodes from breast cancer patients. Sequencing was carried out using axillary lymph node tissue. The chain is built from TRBV5-5 and TRBJ2-7, with D tentatively TRBD1 (6 bases). This receptor was taken from a female donor with breast cancer. Some clones in this sample may be carry-over from other donors' samples. CDR3 amino acids: CASSWTDDYEQYF. In nucleotides, the CDR3 is TGTGCCAGCAGCTGGACAGATGATTACGAGCAGTACTTC.